This T cell receptor beta chain was identified during a study of blood T cell repertoires in COVID-19. About the study: Samples of COVID-19 (acute and convalescent) were obtained from the United States, Italy and Spain. Nucleic acid was either cDNA or gDNA, and it came from T cells, B-cell-depleted T cells, or PBMCs.

Original handling: Nucleated cell counts were estimated from reference gene primer amplification. Data came from immunoSEQ multiplex PCR; TCRdb stores just in-frame clones and leaves some out. V, J and clone size derive from that table, while D and trimming were established from the DNA sequence. This table holds about 140,000 clones, 60% to 85% found once. Germline V gene data show CDR1 as LNHDA and CDR2 as SQIVND (reference sequence). With 2 bases clipped from V and 3 bases from J, the junction kept 15 bases outside the gene matches. This CDR3 is 19 amino acids long. The source is a man aged 50-59 years with acute or convalescent COVID-19. The J gene is TRBJ2-3, the V gene TRBV19, with 9 bases that match TRBD2. The specimen sequenced was peripheral blood. CDR3 nucleotides: TGTGCCAGTAGTATACCCCCGGGGCGCGCGGGGGGGCCTACAGATACGCAGTATTTT. Its translation is CASSIPPGRAGGPTDTQYF.